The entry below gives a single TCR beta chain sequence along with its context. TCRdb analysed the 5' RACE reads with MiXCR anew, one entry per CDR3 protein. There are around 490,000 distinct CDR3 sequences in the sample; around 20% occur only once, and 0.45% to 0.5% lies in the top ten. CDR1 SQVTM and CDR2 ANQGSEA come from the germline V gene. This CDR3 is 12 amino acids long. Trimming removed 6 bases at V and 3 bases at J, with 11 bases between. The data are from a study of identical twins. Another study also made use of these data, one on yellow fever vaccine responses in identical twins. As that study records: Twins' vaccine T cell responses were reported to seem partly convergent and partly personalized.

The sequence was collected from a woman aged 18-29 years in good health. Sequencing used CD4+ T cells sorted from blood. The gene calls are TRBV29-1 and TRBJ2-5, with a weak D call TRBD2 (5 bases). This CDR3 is CSVRASKETQYF. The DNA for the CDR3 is TGCAGCGTGAGGGCATCTAAAGAGACCCAGTACTTC.